This T cell receptor beta chain is from a study of early T cells in non-severe SARS-CoV-2 infection. Study as a whole: Sequencing of unsorted whole blood was done on bulk RNA, leaving chains unpaired.

V was pared by 3 bases and J by 6 bases, with 29 bases between. The germline V gene encodes CDR1 KGHSH and CDR2 LQKENI. This CDR3 region has 19 residues. Unique molecular identifiers were affixed to single, distinct cDNA molecules. From the 5' RACE reads, TCRdb called clonotypes with MiXCR, one entry per CDR3 protein. The data contain about 50,000 distinct CDR3 sequences, 7.5% to 10% of them singletons. Sequences were obtained from whole blood. This receptor was identified in an adult who was a healthcare worker with PCR-confirmed SARS-CoV-2 infection or an uninfected control (not recorded which). The rearrangement links TRBV18 to TRBJ1-2; possibly TRBD1 for D (6 bases). As DNA, the CDR3 is TGTGCCAGCTCACCCGGTGGGATGTTTGGGGGCCCCGAGAGAAATGGCTACACCTTC. Amino acid sequence: CASSPGGMFGGPERNGYTF.